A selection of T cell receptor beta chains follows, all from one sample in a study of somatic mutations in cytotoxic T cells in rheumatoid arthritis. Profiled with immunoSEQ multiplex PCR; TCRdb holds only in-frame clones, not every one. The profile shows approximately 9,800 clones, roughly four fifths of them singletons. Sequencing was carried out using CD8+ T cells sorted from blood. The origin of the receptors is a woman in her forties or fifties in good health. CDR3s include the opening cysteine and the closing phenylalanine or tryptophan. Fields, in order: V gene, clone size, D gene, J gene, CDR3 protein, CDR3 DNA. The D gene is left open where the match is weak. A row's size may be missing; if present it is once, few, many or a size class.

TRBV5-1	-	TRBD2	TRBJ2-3	CASKVGLALGTDTQYF	TGCGCCAGCAAAGTCGGACTAGCGCTCGGGACAGATACGCAGTATTTT
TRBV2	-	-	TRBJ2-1	CASRGAGYNEQFF	TGTGCCAGCAGGGGAGCGGGCTACAATGAGCAGTTCTTC
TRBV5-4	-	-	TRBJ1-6	CASSRDNSPLHF	TGTGCCAGCAGTCGCGATAATTCACCCCTCCACTTT
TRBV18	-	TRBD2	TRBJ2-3	CASSAPAGVDTQYF	TGTGCCAGCTCAGCCCCGGCGGGGGTAGATACGCAGTATTTT
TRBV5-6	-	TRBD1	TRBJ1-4	CASSYPGQANEKLFF	TGTGCCAGCAGCTATCCGGGACAGGCTAATGAAAAACTGTTTTTT
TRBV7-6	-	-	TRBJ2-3	CASSSDNTDTQYF	TGTGCCAGCAGCTCGGACAACACAGATACGCAGTATTTT
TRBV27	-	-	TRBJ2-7	CASSLWGGKDEQYF	TGTGCCAGCAGTTTATGGGGCGGGAAAGACGAGCAGTACTTC
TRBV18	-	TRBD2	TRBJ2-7	CASSPGLAGRSEEQYF	TGTGCCAGCTCACCGGGACTAGCGGGGCGCTCAGAAGAGCAGTACTTC
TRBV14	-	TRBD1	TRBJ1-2	CASSQEESRGIRDYGYTF	TGTGCCAGCAGCCAAGAAGAAAGCAGGGGGATCAGAGACTATGGCTACACCTTC
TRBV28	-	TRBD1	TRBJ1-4	CASSLGTGSEKLFF	TGTGCCAGCAGTTTGGGGACAGGGTCTGAAAAACTGTTTTTT
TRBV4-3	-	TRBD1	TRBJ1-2	CASSQEVTGGYGYTF	TGCGCCAGCAGCCAAGAAGTGACAGGGGGCTATGGCTACACCTTC
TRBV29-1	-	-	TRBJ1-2	CSVILADYGYTF	TGCAGCGTTATCTTGGCGGACTATGGCTACACCTTC
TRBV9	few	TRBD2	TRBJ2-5	CASSSTSGGGTETQYF	TGTGCCAGCAGCTCGACTAGCGGGGGGGGAACAGAGACCCAGTACTTC
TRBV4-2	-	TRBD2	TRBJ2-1	CASSPYGGSSYNEQFF	TGTGCCAGCAGCCCCTACGGGGGGAGCTCCTACAATGAGCAGTTCTTC
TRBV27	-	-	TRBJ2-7	CASSGQGYREQYF	TGTGCCAGCAGTGGGCAGGGTTATCGCGAGCAGTACTTC
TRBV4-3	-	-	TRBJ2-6	CASSQDGENSGANVLTF	TGCGCCAGCAGCCAAGATGGGGAGAACTCTGGGGCCAACGTCCTGACTTTC
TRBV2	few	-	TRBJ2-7	CASSDSGNEQYF	TGTGCCAGCAGTGACTCCGGGAACGAGCAGTACTTC
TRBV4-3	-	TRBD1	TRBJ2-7	CASSQDEGEGGREQYF	TGCGCCAGCAGCCAAGATGAAGGGGAAGGGGGCAGGGAGCAGTACTTC
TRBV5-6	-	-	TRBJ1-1	CASSPSTGITEAFF	TGTGCCAGCAGCCCGTCCACAGGGATCACTGAAGCTTTCTTT
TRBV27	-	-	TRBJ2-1	CASSSGRGSYNEQFF	TGTGCCAGCAGTTCAGGTAGAGGGTCCTACAATGAGCAGTTCTTC
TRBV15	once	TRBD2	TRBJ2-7	CATSSLTGGPSYEQYF	TGTGCCACCAGCAGCCTCACGGGAGGGCCGTCCTACGAGCAGTACTTC
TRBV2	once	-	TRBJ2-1	CASSDSSNEQFF	TGTGCCAGCAGTGATTCCAGCAATGAGCAGTTCTTC
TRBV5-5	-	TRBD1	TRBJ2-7	CASSGRDRAGEQYF	TGTGCCAGCAGCGGGAGGGACAGGGCCGGCGAGCAGTACTTC
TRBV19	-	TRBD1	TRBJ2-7	CASTPGTGTYEQYF	TGTGCCAGTACCCCTGGGACAGGGACCTACGAGCAGTACTTC
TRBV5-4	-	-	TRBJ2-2	CASSFVGAEGGELFF	TGTGCCAGCAGCTTCGTGGGGGCTGAAGGCGGGGAGCTGTTTTTT
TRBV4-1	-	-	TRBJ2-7	CASSQGTGTYEQYF	TGCGCCAGCAGCCAAGGAACAGGAACATACGAGCAGTACTTC
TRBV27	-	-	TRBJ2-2	CASSVDYLDPNTGELFF	TGTGCCAGCAGTGTGGACTACCTAGATCCGAACACCGGGGAGCTGTTTTTT
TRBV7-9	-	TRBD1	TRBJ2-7	CASSPKDRAEQYF	TGTGCCAGCAGCCCAAAGGACAGGGCCGAGCAGTACTTC
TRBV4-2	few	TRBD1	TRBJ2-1	CASSGDRVLNEQFF	TGTGCCAGCAGCGGGGACAGGGTCCTCAATGAGCAGTTCTTC
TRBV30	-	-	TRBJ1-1	CAWSLIGNTEAFF	TGTGCCTGGAGCCTTATCGGGAACACTGAAGCTTTCTTT
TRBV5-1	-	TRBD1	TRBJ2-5	CASTGQYQETQYF	TGCGCCAGCACGGGACAGTACCAAGAGACCCAGTACTTC
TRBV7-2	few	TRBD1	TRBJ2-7	CASSTGTGGFYEQYF	TGTGCCAGCAGCACCGGGACAGGGGGCTTCTACGAGCAGTACTTC
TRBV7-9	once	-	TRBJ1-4	CASSAPGLINEKLFF	TGTGCCAGCAGCGCACCGGGACTGATCAATGAAAAACTGTTTTTT
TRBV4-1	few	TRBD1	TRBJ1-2	CASSHLTGDWGYTF	TGCGCCAGCAGCCATTTAACAGGGGATTGGGGCTACACCTTC
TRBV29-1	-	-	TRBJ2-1	CSASPRTGMINEQFF	TGCAGCGCTTCCCCGCGGACGGGAATGATCAATGAGCAGTTCTTC
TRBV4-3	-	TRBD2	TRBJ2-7	CASSPGLAGETYEQYF	TGCGCCAGCAGCCCAGGACTAGCGGGGGAAACCTACGAGCAGTACTTC
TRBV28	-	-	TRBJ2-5	CASRSAAQETQYF	TGTGCCAGCAGGTCGGCGGCCCAAGAGACCCAGTACTTC
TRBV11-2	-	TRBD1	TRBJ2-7	CASSLSTGFEYEQYF	TGTGCCAGCAGCTTGTCGACAGGGTTTGAGTACGAGCAGTACTTC
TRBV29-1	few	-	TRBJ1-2	CSVMGGAGYTF	TGCAGCGTTATGGGTGGGGCCGGCTACACCTTC
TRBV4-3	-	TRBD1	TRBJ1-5	CASSQDRATTGPNQPQHF	TGCGCCAGCAGCCAAGATCGAGCCACGACAGGGCCTAATCAGCCCCAGCATTTT
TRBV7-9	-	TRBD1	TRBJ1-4	CASSPGQGNEKLFF	TGTGCCAGCAGCCCGGGACAGGGTAATGAAAAACTGTTTTTT
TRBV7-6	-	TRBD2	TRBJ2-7	CASSSGLGAYEQYF	TGTGCCAGCAGCTCCGGACTAGGCGCCTACGAGCAGTACTTC
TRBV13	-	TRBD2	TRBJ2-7	CASSPLGVRGGGYF	TGTGCCAGCAGCCCCCTAGGAGTCCGCGGGGGGGGGTACTTC
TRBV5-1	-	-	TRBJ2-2	CASSSDSNTGELFF	TGCGCCAGCAGTAGTGACTCGAACACCGGGGAGCTGTTTTTT
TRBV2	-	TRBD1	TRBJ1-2	CASSGWDRGNYGYTF	TGTGCCAGCAGTGGATGGGACAGGGGTAACTATGGCTACACCTTC
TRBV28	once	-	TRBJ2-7	CASSLIGLEQYF	TGTGCCAGCAGTTTAATAGGACTCGAGCAGTACTTC
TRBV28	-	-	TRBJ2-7	CASRYRELQPYEQYF	TGTGCCAGCAGGTACCGGGAGCTCCAGCCCTACGAGCAGTACTTC
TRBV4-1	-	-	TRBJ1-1	CASSQDRRDTEAFF	TGCGCCAGCAGCCAAGACCGCAGGGACACTGAAGCTTTCTTT
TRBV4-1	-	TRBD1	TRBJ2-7	CASSQDRQGNYEQYF	TGCGCCAGCAGCCAAGACCGACAGGGGAACTACGAGCAGTACTTC
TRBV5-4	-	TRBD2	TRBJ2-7	CASSLGLAGEPVEQYF	TGTGCCAGCAGCTTAGGACTAGCGGGAGAACCAGTCGAGCAGTACTTC
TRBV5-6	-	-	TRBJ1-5	CASSLAGGPQHF	TGTGCCAGCAGCTTGGCGGGGGGGCCCCAGCATTTT
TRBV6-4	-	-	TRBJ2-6	CASSERGPSGANVLTF	TGTGCCAGCAGTGAGCGGGGACCCTCTGGGGCCAACGTCCTGACTTTC
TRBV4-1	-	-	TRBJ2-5	CASSPPRGSEVETQYF	TGCGCCAGCAGCCCTCCCCGTGGGTCGGAGGTCGAGACCCAGTACTTC
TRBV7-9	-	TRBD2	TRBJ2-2	CASSSILAINTGELFF	TGTGCCAGCAGCTCGATACTAGCGATCAACACCGGGGAGCTGTTTTTT
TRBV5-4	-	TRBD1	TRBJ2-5	CASSSDRIQVVETQYF	TGTGCCAGCAGCTCGGACAGGATCCAAGTCGTGGAGACCCAGTACTTC
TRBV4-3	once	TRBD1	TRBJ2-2	CASRPNPTGAGELFF	TGCGCCAGCAGACCGAACCCGACAGGGGCCGGGGAGCTGTTTTTT
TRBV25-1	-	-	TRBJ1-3	CASSGDDTLSLGGTIYF	TGTGCCAGCAGTGGGGACGACACACTCTCGTTGGGAGGCACCATATATTTT